This TCR beta chain appears in the sequencing data of a study of blood T cell repertoires in COVID-19. Study at large: PBMCs, B-cell-depleted T cells, or T cells provided the cDNA or gDNA that made up the material.

Authors' analysis steps: Using reference gene primer amplification, nucleated cell counts were estimated. Measured with immunoSEQ multiplex PCR; TCRdb has only the in-frame clones, and not every one. Clone size and V and J calls were adopted from that table, with D and trimming inferred from the DNA. Among about 120,000 clones listed, roughly four fifths were seen once. Sequenced material: peripheral blood. The sequence was collected from a man in his 60s with acute or convalescent COVID-19.

The CDR3 sequence is CASSFQLNTEAFF. The CDR3, as DNA: TGTGCCAGTAGTTTCCAGTTGAACACTGAAGCTTTCTTT. This chain joins TRBV19 and TRBJ1-1; no reliable D call. Germline values: CDR1 LNHDA, CDR2 SQIVND (reference sequence). Trimming shortened V by 5 bases and J by 0 bases, and 7 bases separated the two germline ends. The CDR3 runs to 13 residues.